This TCR beta chain was recovered during a study of CD8 T cells in Susac syndrome. High-throughput TCR beta sequencing covered peripheral CD8+ and CD4+ T cells. TEMRA cells were enriched by FACS, while CD8+ and CD4+ T cells were obtained through a negative isolation that was performed magnetically. A quantity of roughly 0.5 to 1 ug RNA underwent reverse transcription using random hexamers. Amplification of TCR beta CDR3 used immunoSEQ multiplex PCR across 54 Vbeta and 13 Jbeta. TCRdb ran MiXCR on the immunoSEQ multiplex PCR reads and lists one entry per CDR3 protein. The table has about 300,000 distinct CDR3 sequences, about 91% seen once. V was pared by 6 bases and J by 2 bases, with 11 bases between. The CDR3 runs to 13 residues. The germline V gene has CDR1 SQVTM and CDR2 ANQGSEA.

This receptor was identified in a human donor with multiple sclerosis. What was sequenced was CD8+ T cells from PBMCs. The chain recombines TRBV29-1 with TRBJ2-1; possible D gene TRBD2, 6 bases. The CDR3 nucleotides are TGCAGCGTACGCGGGACCCCCTACAATGAGCAGTTCTTC. Protein sequence: CSVRGTPYNEQFF.